These T cell receptor beta chains were read from a single sample in a study of CXCR3-negative and CXCR3-positive naive CD8 T cells. After re-calling the 5' RACE reads, TCRdb lists one entry per CDR3 protein, DNA absent. Its table records some 64,000 distinct CDR3 sequences. The source material was naive CXCR3+ CD8+ T cells from blood. The receptors were gathered from a human donor in good health. Some clones in this sample may be carry-over from other donors' samples. Both conserved end residues are part of each CDR3. Fields, in order: CDR3 protein, V gene, J gene.

cdr3_aa: CASSPGPTLSGANVLTF
v_call: TRBV7-2
j_call: TRBJ2-6

cdr3_aa: CAISQIPGQGGYTF
v_call: TRBV4-3
j_call: TRBJ1-2

cdr3_aa: CASSQELAGNSNTEAFF
v_call: TRBV4-3
j_call: TRBJ1-1

cdr3_aa: CSVLEGAIGYTF
v_call: TRBV29-1
j_call: TRBJ1-2

cdr3_aa: CASSQARGHYEQYF
v_call: TRBV4-3
j_call: TRBJ2-7

cdr3_aa: CASRSTGGTYEQYF
v_call: TRBV7-3
j_call: TRBJ2-7

cdr3_aa: CSVHTFSGTPTDEQYF
v_call: TRBV29-1
j_call: TRBJ2-7

cdr3_aa: CASSFRDRYEQYF
v_call: TRBV28
j_call: TRBJ2-7

cdr3_aa: CASSPDPAYTGELFF
v_call: TRBV11-2
j_call: TRBJ2-2

cdr3_aa: CASSYPGGQALYF
v_call: TRBV7-9
j_call: TRBJ2-5

cdr3_aa: CASSLGGDYGYTF
v_call: TRBV7-9
j_call: TRBJ1-2

cdr3_aa: CASSLYGSVLDTQYF
v_call: TRBV5-5
j_call: TRBJ2-3

cdr3_aa: CASSADRGGDEQYF
v_call: TRBV9
j_call: TRBJ2-7

cdr3_aa: CASSLGQGRYFNTEAFF
v_call: TRBV7-2
j_call: TRBJ1-1

cdr3_aa: CASSQGPTGELFF
v_call: TRBV4-2
j_call: TRBJ2-2

cdr3_aa: CSAREASGIDNEQFF
v_call: TRBV20-1
j_call: TRBJ2-1

cdr3_aa: CASSLAGGARETQYF
v_call: TRBV11-2
j_call: TRBJ2-5

cdr3_aa: CASSASGANQPQHF
v_call: TRBV9
j_call: TRBJ1-5

cdr3_aa: CASSSVAGSEQFF
v_call: TRBV5-1
j_call: TRBJ2-1

cdr3_aa: CASSLGDRLLISGNTIYF
v_call: TRBV7-9
j_call: TRBJ1-3

cdr3_aa: CASSLAGGTYEQYF
v_call: TRBV7-2
j_call: TRBJ2-7

cdr3_aa: CASSYGGAHNEQFF
v_call: TRBV7-6
j_call: TRBJ2-1

cdr3_aa: CASSVGGLAHDEQYF
v_call: TRBV5-1
j_call: TRBJ2-7

cdr3_aa: CASSLSQGKAYEQYF
v_call: TRBV14
j_call: TRBJ2-7

cdr3_aa: CASTGSGNTIYF
v_call: TRBV6-6
j_call: TRBJ1-3

cdr3_aa: CASSLEGPHGYEQYF
v_call: TRBV5-1
j_call: TRBJ2-7

cdr3_aa: CASSVGGSNTGELFF
v_call: TRBV9
j_call: TRBJ2-2

cdr3_aa: CASSHGVASYNEQFF
v_call: TRBV14
j_call: TRBJ2-1

cdr3_aa: CSVAGTSGDSNIQYF
v_call: TRBV29-1
j_call: TRBJ2-4

cdr3_aa: CASSQDTQGAEDGYTF
v_call: TRBV4-1
j_call: TRBJ1-2

cdr3_aa: CASSHPGGAEYPKTEAFF
v_call: TRBV11-2
j_call: TRBJ1-1

cdr3_aa: CASSVTGGPTYEQYF
v_call: TRBV6-2/TRBV6-3
j_call: TRBJ2-7

cdr3_aa: CASSFPSNTEAFF
v_call: TRBV12-3/TRBV12-4
j_call: TRBJ1-1

cdr3_aa: CAIRDGQEGAKNIQYF
v_call: TRBV10-3
j_call: TRBJ2-4

cdr3_aa: CASSYVSATTNEKLFF
v_call: TRBV6-5
j_call: TRBJ1-4